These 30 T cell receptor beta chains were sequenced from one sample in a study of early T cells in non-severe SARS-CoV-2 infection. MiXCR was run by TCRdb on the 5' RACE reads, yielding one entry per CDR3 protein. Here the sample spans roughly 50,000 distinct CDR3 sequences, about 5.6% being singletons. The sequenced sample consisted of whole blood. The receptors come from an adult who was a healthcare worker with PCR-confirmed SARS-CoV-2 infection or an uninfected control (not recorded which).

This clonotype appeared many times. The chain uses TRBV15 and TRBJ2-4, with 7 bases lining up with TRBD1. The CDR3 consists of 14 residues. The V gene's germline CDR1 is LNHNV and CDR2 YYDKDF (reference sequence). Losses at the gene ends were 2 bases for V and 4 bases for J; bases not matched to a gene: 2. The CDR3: CATSRPGQKNIQYF. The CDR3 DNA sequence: TGTGCCACCAGCAGACCGGGACAGAAAAACATTCAGTACTTC.

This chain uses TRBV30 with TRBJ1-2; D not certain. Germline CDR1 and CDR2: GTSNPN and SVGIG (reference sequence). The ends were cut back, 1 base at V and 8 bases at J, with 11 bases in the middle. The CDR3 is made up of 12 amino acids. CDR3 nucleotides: TGTGCCTGGAGTGCCTCTCGCATCGGCTACACCTTC. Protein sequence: CAWSASRIGYTF.

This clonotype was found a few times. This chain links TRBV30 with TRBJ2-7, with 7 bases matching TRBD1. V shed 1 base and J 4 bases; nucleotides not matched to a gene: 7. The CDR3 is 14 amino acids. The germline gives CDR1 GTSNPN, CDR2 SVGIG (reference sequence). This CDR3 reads CAWSATGLGYEQYF. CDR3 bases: TGTGCCTGGAGTGCGACAGGGCTAGGTTACGAGCAGTACTTC. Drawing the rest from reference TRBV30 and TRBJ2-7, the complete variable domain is SQTIHQWPATLVQPVGSPLSLECTVEGTSNPNLYWYRQAAGRGLQLLFYSVGIGQISSEVPQNLSASRPQDRQFILSSKKLLLSDSGFYLCAWSATGLGYEQYFGPGTRLTVT.

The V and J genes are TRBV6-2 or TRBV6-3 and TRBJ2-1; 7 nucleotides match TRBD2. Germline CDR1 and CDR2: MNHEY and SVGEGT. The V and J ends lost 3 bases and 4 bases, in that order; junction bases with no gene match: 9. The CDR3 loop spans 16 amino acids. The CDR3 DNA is TGTGCCAGCAGTTATCTAGCGGAAGGCGCGTACAATGAGCAGTTCTTC. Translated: CASSYLAEGAYNEQFF.

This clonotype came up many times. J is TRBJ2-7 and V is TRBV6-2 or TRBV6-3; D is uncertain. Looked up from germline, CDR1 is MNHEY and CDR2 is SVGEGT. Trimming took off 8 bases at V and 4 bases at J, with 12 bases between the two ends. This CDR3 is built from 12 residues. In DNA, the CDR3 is TGTGCCAGCGGCCAAGCAGTATACGAGCAGTACTTC. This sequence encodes CASGQAVYEQYF.

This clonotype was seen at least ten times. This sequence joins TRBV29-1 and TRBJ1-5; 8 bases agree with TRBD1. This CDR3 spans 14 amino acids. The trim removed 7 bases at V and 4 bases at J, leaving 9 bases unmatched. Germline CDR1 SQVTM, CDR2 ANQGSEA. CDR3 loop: CSDPGTGANQPQHF. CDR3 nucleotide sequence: TGCAGCGACCCTGGGACAGGTGCAAATCAGCCCCAGCATTTT. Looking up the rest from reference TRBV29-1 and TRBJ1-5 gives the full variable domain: SAVISQKPSRDICQRGTSLTIQCQVDSQVTMMFWYRQQPGQSLTLIATANQGSEATYESGFVIDKFPISRPNLTFSTLTVSNMSPEDSSIYLCSDPGTGANQPQHFGDGTRLSIL.

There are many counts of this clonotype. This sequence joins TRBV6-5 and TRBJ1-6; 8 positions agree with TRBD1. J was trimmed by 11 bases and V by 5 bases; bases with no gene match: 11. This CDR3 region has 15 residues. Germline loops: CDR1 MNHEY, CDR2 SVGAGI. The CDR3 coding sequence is TGTGCCAGCAGTGCTTCACAGGGGGGTCGGGCACCCCTCCACTTT. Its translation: CASSASQGGRAPLHF.

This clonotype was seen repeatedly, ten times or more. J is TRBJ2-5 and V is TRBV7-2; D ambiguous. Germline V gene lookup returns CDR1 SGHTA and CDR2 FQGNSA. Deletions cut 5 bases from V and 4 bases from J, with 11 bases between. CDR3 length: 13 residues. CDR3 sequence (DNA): TGTGCCAGCAGCCGCTCGGACGGAGAGACCCAGTACTTC. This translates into CASSRSDGETQYF. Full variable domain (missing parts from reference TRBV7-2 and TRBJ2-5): GAGVSQSPSNKVTEKGKDVELRCDPISGHTALYWYRQSLGQGLEFLIYFQGNSAPDKSGLPSDRFSAERTGGSVSTLTIQRTQQEDSAVYLCASSRSDGETQYFGPGTRLLVL.

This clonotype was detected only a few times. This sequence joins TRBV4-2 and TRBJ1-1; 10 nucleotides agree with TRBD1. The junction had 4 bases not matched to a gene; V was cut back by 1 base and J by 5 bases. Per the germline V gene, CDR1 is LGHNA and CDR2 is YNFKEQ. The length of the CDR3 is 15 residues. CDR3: CASSQVRTGGTEAFF. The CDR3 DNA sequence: TGTGCCAGCAGCCAAGTGCGGACAGGGGGTACTGAAGCTTTCTTT.

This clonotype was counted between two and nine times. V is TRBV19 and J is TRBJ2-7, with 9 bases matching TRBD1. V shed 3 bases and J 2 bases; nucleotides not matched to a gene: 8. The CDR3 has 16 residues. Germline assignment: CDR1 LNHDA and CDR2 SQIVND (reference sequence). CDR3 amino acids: CASSITSGTGTYEQYF. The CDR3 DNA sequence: TGTGCCAGTAGTATTACGTCCGGGACAGGGACCTACGAGCAGTACTTC.

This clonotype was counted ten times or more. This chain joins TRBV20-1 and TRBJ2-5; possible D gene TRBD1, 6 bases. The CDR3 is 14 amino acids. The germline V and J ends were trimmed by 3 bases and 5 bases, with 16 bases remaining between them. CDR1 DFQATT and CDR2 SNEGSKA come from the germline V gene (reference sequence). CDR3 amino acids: CSASDTQGLETQYF. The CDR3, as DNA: TGCAGTGCTAGTGATACCCAGGGGCTGGAGACCCAGTACTTC.

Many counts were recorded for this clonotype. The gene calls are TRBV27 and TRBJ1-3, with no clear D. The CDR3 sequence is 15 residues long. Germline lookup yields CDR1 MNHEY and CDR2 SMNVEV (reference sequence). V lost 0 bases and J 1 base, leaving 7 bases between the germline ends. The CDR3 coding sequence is TGTGCCAGCAGTTTATCCTCCCCATCTGGAAACACCATATATTTT. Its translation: CASSLSSPSGNTIYF.

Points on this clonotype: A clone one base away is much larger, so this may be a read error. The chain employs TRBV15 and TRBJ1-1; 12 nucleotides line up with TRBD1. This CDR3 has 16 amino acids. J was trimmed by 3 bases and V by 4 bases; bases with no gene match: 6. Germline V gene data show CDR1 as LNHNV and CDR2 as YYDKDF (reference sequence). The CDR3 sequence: CATSTRDRGPDTEAFF. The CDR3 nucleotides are TGTGCCACCAGCACCCGGGACAGGGGGCCGGACACTGAAGCTTTCTTT.

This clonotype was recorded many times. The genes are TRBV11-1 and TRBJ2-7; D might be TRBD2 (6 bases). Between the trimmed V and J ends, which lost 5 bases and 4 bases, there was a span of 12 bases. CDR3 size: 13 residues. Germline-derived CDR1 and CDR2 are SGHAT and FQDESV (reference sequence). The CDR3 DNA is TGTGCCAGCAGCCGGGACTGGACTTACGAGCAGTACTTC. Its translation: CASSRDWTYEQYF.

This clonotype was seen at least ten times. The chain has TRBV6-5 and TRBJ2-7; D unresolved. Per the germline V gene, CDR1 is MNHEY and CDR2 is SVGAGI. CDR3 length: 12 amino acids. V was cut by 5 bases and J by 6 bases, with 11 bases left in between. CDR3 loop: CASSPSPSEQYF. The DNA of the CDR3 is TGTGCCAGCAGTCCGAGTCCCTCCGAGCAGTACTTC.

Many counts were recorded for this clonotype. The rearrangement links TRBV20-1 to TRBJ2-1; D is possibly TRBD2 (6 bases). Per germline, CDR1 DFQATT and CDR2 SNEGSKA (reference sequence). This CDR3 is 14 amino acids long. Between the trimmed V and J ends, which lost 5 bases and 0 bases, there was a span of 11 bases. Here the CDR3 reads CSAPRESSYNEQFF. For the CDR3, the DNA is TGCAGTGCTCCCCGGGAGAGCTCCTACAATGAGCAGTTCTTC.

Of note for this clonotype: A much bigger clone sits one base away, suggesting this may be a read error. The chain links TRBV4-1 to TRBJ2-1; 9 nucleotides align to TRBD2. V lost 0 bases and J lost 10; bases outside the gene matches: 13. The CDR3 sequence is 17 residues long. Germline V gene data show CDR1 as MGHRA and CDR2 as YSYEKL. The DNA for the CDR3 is TGCGCCAGCAGCCAAGATAGGGCGGGAGGGCCAAGAGCAGAGCAGTTCTTC. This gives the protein CASSQDRAGGPRAEQFF.

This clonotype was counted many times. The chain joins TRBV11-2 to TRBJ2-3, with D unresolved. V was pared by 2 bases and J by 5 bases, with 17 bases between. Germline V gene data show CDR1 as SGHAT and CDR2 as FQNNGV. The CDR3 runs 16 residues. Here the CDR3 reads CASSLIVSSVGDTQYF. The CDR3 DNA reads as TGTGCCAGCAGCTTAATAGTTAGCTCAGTGGGAGATACGCAGTATTTT.

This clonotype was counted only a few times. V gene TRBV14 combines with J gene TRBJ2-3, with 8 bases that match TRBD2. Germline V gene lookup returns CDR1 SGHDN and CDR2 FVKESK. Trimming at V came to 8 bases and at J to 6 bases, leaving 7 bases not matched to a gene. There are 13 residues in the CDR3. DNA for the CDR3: TGTGCCAGCGCGGGGGGTCTCTTGGATACGCAGTATTTT. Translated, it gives CASAGGLLDTQYF.

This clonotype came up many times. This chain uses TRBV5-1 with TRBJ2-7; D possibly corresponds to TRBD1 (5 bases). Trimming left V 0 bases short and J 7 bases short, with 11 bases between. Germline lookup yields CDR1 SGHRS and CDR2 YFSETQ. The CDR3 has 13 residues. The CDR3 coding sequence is TGCGCCAGCAGCTTGGAATTGGCAGGGGAGCAGTACTTC. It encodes CASSLELAGEQYF.

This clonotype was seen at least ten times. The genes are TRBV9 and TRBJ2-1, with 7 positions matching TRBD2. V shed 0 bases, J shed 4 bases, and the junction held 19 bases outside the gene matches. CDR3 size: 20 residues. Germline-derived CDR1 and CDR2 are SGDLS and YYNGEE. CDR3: CASSVALGSGRSFGYNEQFF. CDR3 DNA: TGTGCCAGCAGCGTAGCCCTGGGTAGCGGGCGCTCCTTCGGGTACAATGAGCAGTTCTTC.

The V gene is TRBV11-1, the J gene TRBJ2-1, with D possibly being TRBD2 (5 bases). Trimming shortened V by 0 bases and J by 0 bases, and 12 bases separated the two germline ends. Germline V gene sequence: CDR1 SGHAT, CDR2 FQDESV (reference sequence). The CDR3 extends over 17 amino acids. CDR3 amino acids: CASSLAGGLSSYNEQFF. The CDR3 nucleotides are TGTGCCAGCAGCTTAGCGGGCGGGCTGAGCTCCTACAATGAGCAGTTCTTC.

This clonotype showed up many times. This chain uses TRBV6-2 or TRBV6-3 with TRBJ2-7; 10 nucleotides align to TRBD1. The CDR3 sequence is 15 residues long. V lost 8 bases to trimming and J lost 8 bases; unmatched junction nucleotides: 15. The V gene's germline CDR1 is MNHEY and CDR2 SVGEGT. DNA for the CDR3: TGTGCCAGCCGGGACAGGGGTTCGCCGGGGAACAAGCAGTACTTC. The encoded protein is CASRDRGSPGNKQYF.

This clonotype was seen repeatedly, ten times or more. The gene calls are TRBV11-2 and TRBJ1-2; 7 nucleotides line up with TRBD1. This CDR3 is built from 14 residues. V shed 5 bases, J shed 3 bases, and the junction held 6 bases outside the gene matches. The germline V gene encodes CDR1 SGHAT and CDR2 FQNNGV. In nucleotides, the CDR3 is TGTGCCAGCAGCCACCGGGACAGCTACTATGGCTACACCTTC. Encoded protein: CASSHRDSYYGYTF.

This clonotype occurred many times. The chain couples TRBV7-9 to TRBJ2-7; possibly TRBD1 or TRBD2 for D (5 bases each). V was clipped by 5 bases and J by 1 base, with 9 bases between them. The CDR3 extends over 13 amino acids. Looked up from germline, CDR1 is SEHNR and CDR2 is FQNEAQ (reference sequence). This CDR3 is CASSPGRSYEQYF. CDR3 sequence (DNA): TGTGCCAGCAGCCCGGGACGGTCCTACGAGCAGTACTTC.

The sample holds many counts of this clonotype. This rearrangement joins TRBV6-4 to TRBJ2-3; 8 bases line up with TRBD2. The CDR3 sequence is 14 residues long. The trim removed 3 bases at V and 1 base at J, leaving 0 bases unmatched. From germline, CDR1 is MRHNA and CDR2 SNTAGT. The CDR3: CASSEAGGTDTQYF. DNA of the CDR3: TGTGCCAGCAGTGAAGCGGGGGGCACAGATACGCAGTATTTT.

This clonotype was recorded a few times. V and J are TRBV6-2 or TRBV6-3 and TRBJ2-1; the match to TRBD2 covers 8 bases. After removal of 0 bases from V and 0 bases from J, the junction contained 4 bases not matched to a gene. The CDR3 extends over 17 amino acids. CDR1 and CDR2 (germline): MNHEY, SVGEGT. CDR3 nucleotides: TGTGCCAGCAGTTACTCTGAGGGGACTAGCTCCTACAATGAGCAGTTCTTC. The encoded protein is CASSYSEGTSSYNEQFF.

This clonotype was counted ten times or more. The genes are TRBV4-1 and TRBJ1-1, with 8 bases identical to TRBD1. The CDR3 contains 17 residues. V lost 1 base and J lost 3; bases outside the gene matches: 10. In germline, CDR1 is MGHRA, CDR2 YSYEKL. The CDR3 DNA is TGCGCCAGCAGCCAAGCTGGCCAGGGGGCTAAGGACACTGAAGCTTTCTTT. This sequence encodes CASSQAGQGAKDTEAFF.

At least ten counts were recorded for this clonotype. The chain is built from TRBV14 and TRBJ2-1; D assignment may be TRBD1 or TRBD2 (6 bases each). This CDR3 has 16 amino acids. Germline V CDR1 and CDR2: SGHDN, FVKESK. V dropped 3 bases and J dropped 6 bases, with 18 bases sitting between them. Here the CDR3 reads CASSHWGQGGSNEQFF. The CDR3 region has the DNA TGTGCCAGCAGCCATTGGGGGCAGGGAGGAAGCAATGAGCAGTTCTTC.

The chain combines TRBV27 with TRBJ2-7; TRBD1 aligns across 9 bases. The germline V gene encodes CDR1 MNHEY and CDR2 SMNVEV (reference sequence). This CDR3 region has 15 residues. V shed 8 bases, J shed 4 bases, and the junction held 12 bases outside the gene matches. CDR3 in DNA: TGTGCCAGCGGCACCGACAGGGGGTTATTTTACGAGCAGTACTTC. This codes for CASGTDRGLFYEQYF.